Following are 15 T cell receptor beta chains from one sample sequenced in a study of low-dose radiotherapy and immunotherapy resistance in tumors. First-strand cDNA used TRAV- and TRBV-specific primers, covering alpha and beta chains. The PCR that amplified TCRs ran for around 21 cycles, relying on a constant-region primer and a V-primer adapter. Via MiXCR, TCRdb re-called the reads, giving one row per CDR3 protein. This table has 13,000 or so distinct CDR3 sequences, 60% to 80% appearing once. The receptors come from a human donor with advanced metastatic prostate, ovarian, gallbladder or colorectal cancer (not recorded which). This table probably holds off-target reads from a library built for another chain.

This clonotype was picked up one time. CDR3 nucleotides: TGTGCCAGCTCACCACTCGACGGGGGGTACACTGAAGCTTTCTTT. Protein sequence: CASSPLDGGYTEAFF. This rearrangement joins TRBV18 to TRBJ1-1; a weak D match, TRBD1 (5 bases). Germline V lookup: CDR1 KGHSH, CDR2 LQKENI. With 1 base removed from V and 3 bases from J, the gap between germline ends came to 12 bases. CDR3 length: 15 residues.

This clonotype has only a few counts. The CDR3 spells CASSLTDTQYF. CDR3 DNA sequence: TGTGCCAGCAGTTTAACGGATACGCAGTATTTT. The chain joins TRBV12-3 or TRBV12-4 to TRBJ2-3; unclear D gene. This CDR3 contains 11 residues. V was clipped by 2 bases and J by 6 bases, with 3 bases between them.

The CDR3 bases are TGTGCCAGCAGCCAGTCCAGGGGTGGTCAGCCCCAGCATTTT. Its protein product is CASSQSRGGQPQHF. The rearrangement uses TRBV5-5 and TRBJ1-5; maybe TRBD1 (6 bases). Germline loops: CDR1 SGHKS, CDR2 YYEKEE (reference sequence). The V end was cut by 4 bases, the J end by 6 bases, with 14 bases between. The CDR3 extends over 14 amino acids.

This clonotype was seen just once. The chain links TRBV11-3 to TRBJ2-1; 10 bases match TRBD2. The CDR3 loop spans 15 amino acids. V lost 5 bases and J lost 3; bases outside the gene matches: 4. Germline V CDR1 and CDR2: SGHNT, YENEEA. CDR3 coding DNA: TGTGCCAGCAGCGCCCGGACTAGCGGCTACAATGAGCAGTTCTTC. The encoded protein is CASSARTSGYNEQFF.

The chain has TRBV11-2 and TRBJ2-1; 11 bases line up with TRBD2. The V and J ends lost 6 bases and 8 bases, in that order; junction bases with no gene match: 12. The germline V gene has CDR1 SGHAT and CDR2 FQNNGV. This CDR3 is 16 amino acids long. CDR3 loop: CASRRISGGASDEQFF. The CDR3 coding sequence is TGTGCCAGCAGGCGTATTAGCGGGGGGGCTTCGGATGAGCAGTTCTTC. Full variable domain (remainder filled in from reference TRBV11-2 and TRBJ2-1): EAGVAQSPRYKIIEKRQSVAFWCNPISGHATLYWYQQILGQGPKLLIQFQNNGVVDDSQLPKDRFSAERLKGVDSTLKIQPAKLEDSAVYLCASRRISGGASDEQFFGPGTRLTVL.

The rearrangement joins TRBV29-1 to TRBJ2-1, with D maybe TRBD2 (6 bases). CDR1 and CDR2 (germline): SQVTM, ANQGSEA. The CDR3 sequence is 14 residues long. V was cut by 3 bases and J by 0 bases, with 9 bases left in between. The CDR3 DNA reads TGCAGCGTTGATGGGGGGAGCTCCTACAATGAGCAGTTCTTC. Translated: CSVDGGSSYNEQFF.

The chain carries TRBV2 and TRBJ2-7; 9 nucleotides match TRBD1. The CDR3 loop spans 13 amino acids. Germline V gene lookup returns CDR1 SNHLY and CDR2 FYNNEI. Trimming at V came to 6 bases and at J to 9 bases, leaving 9 bases not matched to a gene. CDR3 amino acids: CASRDRGPQGQYF. In DNA, the CDR3 is TGTGCCAGCAGGGACAGGGGCCCTCAGGGGCAGTACTTC.

The CDR3 is CASSQGEGTLFF. CDR3 bases: TGCGCCAGCAGTCAGGGGGAAGGGACTCTGTTCTTC. The chain joins TRBV10-1 to TRBJ2-1, with D perhaps TRBD1 (7 bases). The V end lost 5 bases, the J end lost 15 bases, and 17 bases lay between the germline ends. Germline assignment: CDR1 WNHNN and CDR2 SYGVQD (reference sequence). This CDR3 spans 12 amino acids.

The J gene is TRBJ1-1, the V gene TRBV28; 7 bases fit TRBD1. Germline CDR1 MDHEN, CDR2 SYDVKM. The length of the CDR3 is 16 residues. After removal of 3 bases from V and 0 bases from J, the junction contained 7 bases not matched to a gene. Here the CDR3 DNA reads TGTGCCAGCAGTTTTTTTTCAGGGGGGTTGAACACTGAAGCTTTCTTT. Amino acids: CASSFFSGGLNTEAFF.

The CDR3 reads CASSLVRGKNIQYF. CDR3 in DNA: TGTGCCAGCAGCCTAGTCAGGGGCAAAAACATTCAGTACTTC. V usage is TRBV11-2 and J usage is TRBJ2-4, with a weak D call TRBD1 (6 bases). This CDR3 contains 14 residues. V was shortened by 5 bases and J by 3 bases, with 11 bases between the two germline ends. Germline lookup yields CDR1 SGHAT and CDR2 FQNNGV.

The rearrangement uses TRBV11-2 and TRBJ2-1; D is uncertain. Germline V gene data show CDR1 as SGHAT and CDR2 as FQNNGV. CDR3 length equals 14 residues. The V end was cut by 5 bases, the J end by 10 bases, with 18 bases between. The CDR3 DNA reads as TGTGCCAGCAGCCCCCAAGGAGCCCTGGGGGAGCAGTTCTTC. Translating gives CASSPQGALGEQFF.

This clonotype was counted between two and nine times. The chain employs TRBV18 and TRBJ2-1; tentatively, D is TRBD1 or TRBD2 (5 bases each). Germline V lookup: CDR1 KGHSH, CDR2 LQKENI. The CDR3 is 13 residues long. V lost 0 bases and J lost 6, with 6 bases in between. CDR3: CASSPPGVNEQFF. CDR3 sequence (DNA): TGTGCCAGCTCACCACCGGGGGTCAATGAGCAGTTCTTC.

The chain combines TRBV4-3 with TRBJ2-1; a possible D gene is TRBD1 (7 bases). The CDR3 length is 13 residues. Germline assignment: CDR1 LGHNA and CDR2 YSLEER. The V and J ends lost 10 bases and 2 bases respectively, with 12 bases between them. CDR3 loop: CATAGQTYNEQFF. As DNA, the CDR3 is TGCGCCACCGCGGGACAGACCTACAATGAGCAGTTCTTC.

The chain recombines TRBV3-1 with TRBJ2-3, with 12 bases lining up with TRBD2. Trimming took 4 bases from V and 2 from J; bases not matched to a gene: 10. Germline lookup yields CDR1 LGHDT and CDR2 YNNKEL (reference sequence). The CDR3 consists of 18 residues. The CDR3 reads CASSRLAGGPPITDTQYF. DNA of the CDR3: TGTGCCAGCAGCCGTCTAGCGGGGGGGCCCCCAATCACAGATACGCAGTATTTT.

The gene calls are TRBV20-1 and TRBJ2-1; 8 bases fit TRBD2. V shed 1 base and J 6 bases; nucleotides not matched to a gene: 5. The germline gives CDR1 DFQATT, CDR2 SNEGSKA (reference sequence). The CDR3 sequence is 14 residues long. The CDR3 DNA sequence: TGCAGTGCTAGAGTAGGCGGGGGGTCCAATGAGCAGTTCTTC. This gives the protein CSARVGGGSNEQFF.